The entry that follows covers one T cell receptor (beta chain) sequence. The data stem from a study of control samples from healthy donors and cancer patients. The CDR3 loop spans 13 amino acids. The V end lost 6 bases, the J end lost 2 bases, and 8 bases lay between the germline ends. Some clones are missing from TCRdb's copy, which holds only in-frame ones; the method was immunoSEQ multiplex PCR. The sample includes about 160,000 clones, about 94% of them seen just once. This TCR was sampled from a woman aged 40 to 55 in good health. The rearrangement links TRBV12-3 or TRBV12-4 to TRBJ1-3; D unresolved. Sequencing input: blood. CDR3 sequence (DNA): TGTGCCAGCAGCCTTCTCCCTGGAAACACCATATATTTT. This encodes CASSLLPGNTIYF.